The 13 T cell receptor beta chains presented below share a single source sample, sequenced in a study of shared clonotypes between healthy human individuals. This table comes from immunoSEQ multiplex PCR, and its TCRdb copy is limited to in-frame clones, with some not included. The sample comprises under 2,000,000 clones, about 95% of which are singletons, and roughly 1% rests with the top ten. Naive CD8 cells comprised CD45RO-negative, CCR7-positively selected cells, excluding terminally differentiated effector memory CD45RA+ cells. The specimen was naive CD8+ T cells sorted from blood. The receptors come from a man aged 18 to 29 in good health.

The chain joins TRBV7-2 to TRBJ2-3; TRBD2 matches at 12 bases. The CDR3 contains 15 residues. V lost 5 bases, J lost 6 bases, and 6 bases stayed unmatched. Per germline, CDR1 SGHTA and CDR2 FQGNSA. CDR3 in DNA: TGTGCCAGCAGCCTAACTAGCGGGGGGCGGGATACGCAGTATTTT. Translation: CASSLTSGGRDTQYF.

This chain joins TRBV10-3 and TRBJ2-3; 12 bases are a match to TRBD2. The CDR3 is made up of 16 amino acids. From germline, CDR1 is ENHRY and CDR2 SYGVKD. J gave up 6 bases and V 9 bases, and 13 bases lay outside the gene matches. CDR3: CAIRTSGVNSHDTQYF. The CDR3 coding sequence is TGTGCCATTCGGACTAGCGGGGTGAATTCACACGATACGCAGTATTTT.

The chain recombines TRBV10-1 with TRBJ2-7; TRBD2 agrees at 12 bases. Germline CDR1 and CDR2: WNHNN and SYGVQD (reference sequence). CDR3 length: 15 amino acids. Trimming cost V 6 bases and J 6 bases; bases outside gene matches: 9. CDR3: CASSPSTSGSGEQYF. Written as DNA, the CDR3 is TGCGCCAGCAGCCCTTCGACTAGCGGGAGCGGCGAGCAGTACTTC.

V usage is TRBV2 and J usage is TRBJ2-5; TRBD1 is a possible D gene (5 bases). V lost 0 bases, J lost 5 bases, and 22 bases lay in between. The CDR3 consists of 18 residues. Germline CDR1 reads SNHLY; CDR2 reads FYNNEI. The chain's CDR3 is CASSEALIPGPLRETQYF. The CDR3 DNA sequence: TGTGCCAGCAGTGAAGCGTTGATTCCAGGGCCCCTCCGTGAGACCCAGTACTTC. Full variable domain (missing parts from reference TRBV2 and TRBJ2-5): EPEVTQTPSHQVTQMGQEVILRCVPISNHLYFYWYRQILGQKVEFLVSFYNNEISEKSEIFDDQFSVERPDGSNFTLKIRSTKLEDSAMYFCASSEALIPGPLRETQYFGPGTRLLVL.

The V and J genes are TRBV6-6 and TRBJ1-2; D is possibly TRBD1 (6 bases). Germline CDR1 is MNHNY and CDR2 is SVGAGI (reference sequence). With 10 bases removed from V and 8 bases from J, the gap between germline ends came to 26 bases. CDR3 length: 15 amino acids. The CDR3 sequence: CATEGVGSTLFGYTF. DNA of the CDR3: TGTGCCACTGAGGGGGTCGGGTCCACGCTATTCGGCTACACCTTC.

This chain joins TRBV27 and TRBJ1-5, with D perhaps matching TRBD1 (6 bases). Germline values: CDR1 MNHEY, CDR2 SMNVEV (reference sequence). This CDR3 is built from 14 residues. V was pared by 7 bases and J by 7 bases, with 17 bases between. CDR3 residues: CASMRGGDGQPQHF. As DNA, the CDR3 is TGTGCCAGCATGAGGGGGGGAGATGGGCAGCCCCAGCATTTT.

This clone was found once. The chain is built from TRBV7-6 and TRBJ2-1; D gene ambiguous. Looked up from germline, CDR1 is SGHVS and CDR2 is FNYEAQ. The CDR3 loop spans 13 amino acids. Trimming left V 3 bases short and J 2 bases short, with 5 bases between. The chain's CDR3 is CASSFDPYNEQFF. Here the CDR3 DNA reads TGTGCCAGCAGCTTTGACCCCTACAATGAGCAGTTCTTC. Variable domain in full (rest from reference TRBV7-6 and TRBJ2-1): GAGVSQSPRYKVTKRGQDVALRCDPISGHVSLYWYRQALGQGPEFLTYFNYEAQQDKSGLPNDRFSAERPEGSISTLTIQRTEQRDSAMYRCASSFDPYNEQFFGPGTRLTVL.

V and J are TRBV5-1 and TRBJ1-1; 10 nucleotides line up with TRBD1. This CDR3 spans 14 amino acids. The V gene's germline CDR1 is SGHRS and CDR2 YFSETQ. V was pared by 5 bases and J by 5 bases, with 6 bases of the junction left unmatched. CDR3 sequence reads: CASSDRGLGTEAFF. In nucleotides, the CDR3 is TGCGCCAGCAGTGACAGGGGGCTAGGTACTGAAGCTTTCTTT.

The chain uses TRBV27 and TRBJ2-7; 12 bases match TRBD2. There are 15 residues in the CDR3. J lost 5 bases, V lost 5 bases, and 7 bases had no gene match. Looked up from germline, CDR1 is MNHEY and CDR2 is SMNVEV (reference sequence). The CDR3 spells CASSPRLAGVDEQYF. The CDR3 DNA sequence: TGTGCCAGCAGTCCCCGACTAGCGGGAGTGGACGAGCAGTACTTC.

The rearrangement uses TRBV7-9 and TRBJ2-7, with D unresolved. The germline V and J ends were trimmed by 5 bases and 0 bases, with 20 bases remaining between them. CDR1 and CDR2 (germline): SEHNR, FQNEAQ (reference sequence). This CDR3 has 17 residues. The CDR3 sequence is CASSPAAGSTVSYEQYF. CDR3 sequence (DNA): TGTGCCAGCAGCCCCGCGGCCGGCAGCACCGTCTCCTACGAGCAGTACTTC. Looking up the rest from reference TRBV7-9 and TRBJ2-7 gives the full variable domain: DTGVSQNPRHKITKRGQNVTFRCDPISEHNRLYWYRQTLGQGPEFLTYFQNEAQLEKSRLLSDRFSAERPKGSFSTLEIQRTEQGDSAMYLCASSPAAGSTVSYEQYFGPGTRLTVT.

Note on this clone: This sample also contains other DNA sequences that code for the same CDR3. The chain employs TRBV6-5 and TRBJ2-1; D is undetermined. The CDR3 is 13 residues long. CDR1 and CDR2 (germline): MNHEY, SVGAGI. Trimming removed 1 base from V and 5 bases from J, with 6 bases in between. CDR3 nucleotide sequence: TGTGCCAGCAGTTACTTTCCCGACAATGAGCAGTTCTTC. It codes for CASSYFPDNEQFF.

The J gene is TRBJ2-7, the V gene TRBV2; 8 bases map to TRBD1. V dropped 8 bases and J dropped 2; count of bases not matched to a gene: 8. CDR1 and CDR2 from the germline V gene are SNHLY and FYNNEI. CDR3 length: 14 amino acids. In nucleotides, the CDR3 is TGTGCCAGCGTACCCGGGACAGGAGCCTACGAGCAGTACTTC. Amino acids: CASVPGTGAYEQYF.

The chain uses TRBV30 and TRBJ2-1; TRBD2 matches at 10 bases. The CDR3 covers 15 residues. Germline loops: CDR1 GTSNPN, CDR2 SVGIG (reference sequence). The ends lost 0 bases at V and 8 bases at J; junction bases unmatched: 7. The CDR3 protein is CAWSVKASGGDEQFF. In DNA form, the CDR3 reads TGTGCCTGGAGTGTAAAGGCTAGCGGGGGTGATGAGCAGTTCTTC.